This entry is about one T cell receptor (beta chain). These data are taken from a study of blood T cell repertoires in COVID-19. TCRdb keeps only in-frame clones here, not all; method: immunoSEQ multiplex PCR. The sample lists around 76,000 clones, around 80% occurring once. CDR1 SGHTA and CDR2 FQGNSA come from the germline V gene. This CDR3 has 15 residues. Trimming pared 5 bases from V and 0 bases from J, leaving 8 bases between. Sample: peripheral blood. The J gene is TRBJ2-6, the V gene TRBV7-2; unclear D gene. The TCR sequence derives from a man aged 50-59 years with COVID-19, enrolled during active disease. CDR3 region: CASSPSLSGANVLTF. The CDR3 region has the DNA TGTGCCAGCAGCCCGTCCCTCTCTGGGGCCAACGTCCTGACTTTC.